A selection of T cell receptor beta chains follows, all from one sample in a study of PD-1 blockade in classical Hodgkin lymphoma. The table came from immunoSEQ multiplex PCR; TCRdb's copy has only in-frame clones and leaves some out. The table lists 50,000 to 65,000 clones, about 89% of them singletons. The sample was peripheral blood mononuclear cells (PBMCs), taken before the fourth cycle of nivolumab. These receptors originate from a human donor with classical Hodgkin lymphoma. The CDR3 runs from the conserved cysteine through the conserved F or W. The D gene is left open where the match is weak. Clone size is given for some rows only: seen once, a few or many times, or a class if the clone is expanded.

j_gene | abundance | d_gene | v_gene | CDR3nt | CDR3aa
TRBJ2-7 | NA | NA | TRBV18 | TGTGCCAGCTCACCAAACGGCAGATACGAGCAGTACTTC | CASSPNGRYEQYF
TRBJ1-2 | NA | TRBD1 | TRBV11-2 | TGTGCCAGCAGCCCGCGGACAGGGGAGATTAACTATGGCTACACCTTC | CASSPRTGEINYGYTF
TRBJ1-1 | few | NA | TRBV30 | TGTGCCTGGTCGGACAGACCGAACACTGAAGCTTTCTTT | CAWSDRPNTEAFF
TRBJ1-4 | NA | NA | TRBV29-1 | TGCAGCGTTGAAAGTCCGTCCTCGGATGAAAAACTGTTTTTT | CSVESPSSDEKLFF
TRBJ1-4 | NA | NA | TRBV4-2 | TGTGCCAGCAGCCAGAACAAGGAACTGTTTTTT | CASSQNKELFF
TRBJ1-3 | NA | NA | TRBV29-1 | TGCAGCGCCGCCTTGGGGGTTGGAAACACCATATATTTT | CSAALGVGNTIYF
TRBJ2-1 | NA | NA | TRBV7-9 | TGTGCCAGCACCGATATCGGGACTTCCCTTTCCTACAATGAGCAGTTCTTC | CASTDIGTSLSYNEQFF
TRBJ2-5 | NA | TRBD1 | TRBV5-1 | TGCGCCAGCAGCCTGGGACAGGGGGCGAAGACCCAGTACTTC | CASSLGQGAKTQYF
TRBJ1-2 | NA | TRBD1 | TRBV29-1 | TGCAGCGTTGGACAGGGGAACAGTGGCTACACCTTC | CSVGQGNSGYTF
TRBJ2-1 | NA | NA | TRBV6-1 | TGTGCCAGCAGTGTTAGTACTATCAATGAGCAGTTCTTC | CASSVSTINEQFF
TRBJ2-1 | NA | TRBD1 | TRBV5-6 | TGTGCCAGCAGCCCACTACCGGGACAGGAAGCCTACAATGAGCAGTTCTTC | CASSPLPGQEAYNEQFF
TRBJ1-5 | NA | NA | TRBV5-1 | TGCGCCAGCAGCTTGCGGGGGGGCAATCAGCCCCAGCATTTT | CASSLRGGNQPQHF
TRBJ1-3 | NA | NA | TRBV30 | TGTGCCTGGACCGTTTCCTCTGGAAACACCATATATTTT | CAWTVSSGNTIYF
TRBJ2-7 | NA | TRBD1 | TRBV5-1 | TGCGCCAGCAGCTTGGCCGCGACAGGGGGTTACTACGAGCAGTACTTC | CASSLAATGGYYEQYF